This entry describes one T cell receptor (beta chain). Sequencing used immunoSEQ multiplex PCR; TCRdb keeps in-frame clones, though not all of them. The table shows some 30,000 clones, with roughly 83% occurring only once. This entry comes from a study of OX40 agonist ivuxolimab in advanced cancers. Germline V gene lookup returns CDR1 MGHRA and CDR2 YSYEKL. The CDR3 contains 14 residues. The germline V and J ends were trimmed by 1 base and 1 base, with 8 bases remaining between them. The TCR was taken from an adult with an advanced solid tumor such as melanoma, head and neck, liver or kidney cancer. Source: CD4+ or CD8+ T cells sorted from blood, taken in a trial of the OX40 agonist ivuxolimab. The chain uses TRBV4-1 and TRBJ2-7; weak D call: TRBD1 (6 bases). CDR3: CASSQGQASYEQYF. CDR3 coding DNA: TGCGCCAGCAGCCAAGGACAGGCTTCCTACGAGCAGTACTTC.